This TCR beta chain was recorded in a study of cytomegalovirus exposure and HLA in healthy donors. Study at large: An earlier analysis found some 120 million unique TCR beta sequences from about 190 million T cells. Genotyping of more than 300 donors showed that around 81% belonged to the Caucasian-associated ancestry cluster.

The CDR3 contains 14 residues. V was trimmed by 5 bases and J by 4 bases, leaving 14 bases between them. Germline V lookup: CDR1 MDHEN, CDR2 SYDVKM. The primer mix had 60 Vbeta and 13 Jbeta primers. Clones were sequenced by immunoSEQ multiplex PCR, and TCRdb holds only the in-frame ones, with some missing. The profile shows more than 90,000 clones, roughly 68% of them singletons. This chain uses TRBV28 with TRBJ1-1; D may be TRBD1 (6 bases). The sequence was collected from a woman aged 30 to 39 in good health and CMV-seronegative. Material: PBMCs. This CDR3 is CASSPPTGRTEAFF. CDR3 in DNA: TGTGCCAGCAGTCCCCCGACAGGTCGCACTGAAGCTTTCTTT.